This is a list of T cell receptor beta chains from one sample in a study of radiation and T cells in renal cell carcinoma. The assay was immunoSEQ multiplex PCR, and TCRdb's table has in-frame clones only and misses some. This table holds about 59,000 clones, over 70% found once. Source: blood, taken from a patient whose treatment included radiotherapy and nephrectomy. The receptors come from a man in his fifties or sixties with renal cell carcinoma. Both conserved end residues are part of each CDR3. The order of the fields is J gene, clone size, V gene, CDR3 length, D gene, CDR3 DNA, CDR3 protein. A D gene is named only where the DNA matches it firmly. A row's size may be missing; if present it is once, few, many or a size class.

>TRBJ1-1|.|TRBV6-1|10|.
TGTGCCAGCAGTGATTGGGGGGCTTTCTTT
CASSDWGAFF
>TRBJ2-7|.|TRBV13|14|TRBD2
TGTGCCAGCCGAGCGGGGGGGCAAAGAAGCGAGCAGTACTTC
CASRAGGQRSEQYF
>TRBJ2-6|.|TRBV2|14|.
TGTGCCAGCAGGCAAGGATCTGGGGCCAACGTCCTGACTTTC
CASRQGSGANVLTF
>TRBJ2-3|.|TRBV7-9|13|.
TGTGCCAGCAGCTCCAGCAACCCGGATACGCAGTATTTT
CASSSSNPDTQYF
>TRBJ1-2|.|TRBV7-2|12|.
TGTGCCAGCAGCTTCCTGCAGGGGGGCTACACCTTC
CASSFLQGGYTF
>TRBJ2-3|.|TRBV18|15|.
TGTGCCAGCTCACCACTCTCCGGCAGCACAGATACGCAGTATTTT
CASSPLSGSTDTQYF
>TRBJ2-7|.|TRBV7-6|14|TRBD1
TGTGCCAGCAGCTCCGGGACAGGGCCCTACGAGCAGTACTTC
CASSSGTGPYEQYF
>TRBJ2-5|few|TRBV7-9|14|TRBD1
TGTGCCAGCAGACGGGACAGGGAAGGGGAGACCCAGTACTTC
CASRRDREGETQYF
>TRBJ1-2|.|TRBV6-5|13|.
TGTGCCAGCAGTCCCCGCGGCCGCTATGGCTACACCTTC
CASSPRGRYGYTF
>TRBJ1-4|.|TRBV7-9|15|TRBD1
TGTGCCAGCAGCTTATCGGGGACAGGGGTCGAAAAACTGTTTTTT
CASSLSGTGVEKLFF
>TRBJ2-5|few|TRBV2|14|.
TGTGCCAGCAGCCTCGACAGTCGTCGAAAGACCCAGTACTTC
CASSLDSRRKTQYF
>TRBJ2-1|.|TRBV20-1|11|TRBD2
TGCAGTGCTAGAGATAGACTAGCGGAGTTCTTC
CSARDRLAEFF
>TRBJ1-5|.|TRBV30|17|TRBD1
TGTGCCTGGAGTACCGGACAGGGCGATTATAGCAATCAGCCCCAGCATTTT
CAWSTGQGDYSNQPQHF
>TRBJ2-5|.|TRBV20-1|10|.
TGCAGTGCTAGAGGCGAGACCCAGTACTTC
CSARGETQYF
>TRBJ2-1|.|TRBV30|15|TRBD1
TGTGCCTGGAGTCACCGGGACAGGATTTTCCATGAGCAGTTCTTC
CAWSHRDRIFHEQFF
>TRBJ2-2|.|TRBV10-3|13|.
TGTGCCATCAGTGACGTGAACACCGGGGAGCTGTTTTTT
CAISDVNTGELFF
>TRBJ1-2|few|TRBV25-1|16|.
TGTGCCAGCAGTGAATACAGGGGAGGATCTAACTATGGCTACACCTTC
CASSEYRGGSNYGYTF
>TRBJ1-2|.|TRBV2|15|TRBD1
TGTGCCAGCAGCGACCCGGGACAGGACTACTATGGCTACACCTTC
CASSDPGQDYYGYTF
>TRBJ1-2|.|TRBV18|16|TRBD1
TGTGCCAGCTCACCACCGAAGGGACAGGGTTGGTATGGCTACACCTTC
CASSPPKGQGWYGYTF
>TRBJ2-3|.|TRBV7-3|16|TRBD2
TGTGCCAGCAGCTACTCCAGCGGGAGGGCCACAGATACGCAGTATTTT
CASSYSSGRATDTQYF
>TRBJ2-5|.|TRBV10-3|16|TRBD2
TGTGCCATCAGCCCGCGAGGACTAGCGGGCCAAGAGACCCAGTACTTC
CAISPRGLAGQETQYF
>TRBJ2-7|.|TRBV6-1|13|.
TGTGCCAGCAGTGATAGATCCAACTACGAGCAGTACTTC
CASSDRSNYEQYF
>TRBJ2-1|.|TRBV9|16|.
TGTGCCAGTTCCGTCACGTCGGCGGGGACCTACAATGAGCAGTTCTTC
CASSVTSAGTYNEQFF
>TRBJ2-2|.|TRBV30|13|.
TGTGCCTGGAGTGTCTGGAACACCGGGGAGCTGTTTTTT
CAWSVWNTGELFF
>TRBJ2-2|.|TRBV7-2|16|.
TGTGCCAGCAGCTATGGGGGGGCGGCGAACACCGGGGAGCTGTTTTTT
CASSYGGAANTGELFF
>TRBJ1-1|few|TRBV7-9|15|.
TGTGCCAGCAGCTTCGTGGGGGCGCGAATCACTGAAGCTTTCTTT
CASSFVGARITEAFF
>TRBJ1-5|.|TRBV28|20|TRBD1
TGTGCCAGCAGCCCCGGGGTGGCAGGGGGCGCGGGGTATAGCAATCAGCCCCAGCATTTT
CASSPGVAGGAGYSNQPQHF